A selection of T cell receptor beta chains follows, all from one sample in a study of glioma-infiltrating T cells. TCRdb reprocessed the multiplex PCR reads via MiXCR and lists one record per CDR3 protein. The sample shows approximately 120,000 distinct CDR3 sequences, roughly 24% of them seen only once. Sequencing input: glioma tissue, nonneoplastic brain tissue, or PBMCs (not recorded which). The origin of the receptors is a human donor with low-grade glioma or glioblastoma, undergoing nonglioma brain surgery, or in good health (not recorded which). Both conserved end residues are part of each CDR3. A D gene is named only where the DNA matches it firmly. Only part of the rows carry a size: once, few, many, or a class if the clone is expanded.

D gene | clone size | CDR3 length | J gene | V gene | CDR3 protein | CDR3 DNA
. | . | 16 | TRBJ1-5 | TRBV12-3/TRBV12-4 | CASSKRRGDSNQPQHF | TGTGCCAGCAGTAAAAGGCGAGGAGATAGCAATCAGCCCCAGCATTTT
TRBD1 | few | 18 | TRBJ2-7 | TRBV7-2 | CASSQRMQGATTSYEQYF | TGTGCCAGCAGCCAAAGGATGCAGGGGGCGACGACCTCCTACGAGCAGTACTTC
TRBD2 | . | 15 | TRBJ2-1 | TRBV6-1 | CASSVSGSGYNEQFF | TGCGCCAGCAGTGTTAGCGGGAGTGGCTACAATGAGCAGTTCTTC
. | many | 12 | TRBJ1-1 | TRBV20-1 | CSVPDAYTEAFF | TGCAGTGTCCCAGACGCCTACACTGAAGCTTTCTTT
. | . | 12 | TRBJ1-1 | TRBV5-5 | CASSLIDTEAFF | TGTGCCAGCAGCTTGATCGACACTGAAGCTTTCTTT
. | many | 15 | TRBJ1-3 | TRBV18 | CASSVGIGTEDTIYF | TGTGCCAGCTCCGTGGGGATCGGGACGGAGGACACCATATATTTT
. | many | 15 | TRBJ1-2 | TRBV6-6 | CASSYSIGGGYGYTF | TGTGCCAGCAGTTACTCGATAGGAGGGGGCTATGGCTACACCTTC
. | many | 14 | TRBJ1-5 | TRBV24-1 | CATSDTQRGEPQHF | TGTGCCACCAGTGATACCCAGAGGGGGGAACCCCAGCATTTT
. | . | 15 | TRBJ1-5 | TRBV18 | CASSPGVGREQPQHF | TGTGCCAGCTCACCGGGGGTGGGCAGGGAACAGCCCCAGCATTTT
. | many | 12 | TRBJ2-7 | TRBV7-9 | CASSLAPYEQYF | TGTGCCAGCAGCTTAGCCCCGTACGAGCAGTACTTC
. | many | 15 | TRBJ2-3 | TRBV7-9 | CASSDTRIVADTQYF | TGTGCCAGCAGCGACACTAGGATCGTCGCAGATACGCAGTATTTT
TRBD1 | . | 14 | TRBJ2-3 | TRBV6-1 | CASSRQGSKDTQYF | TGTGCCAGCAGCCGACAGGGGAGTAAAGATACGCAGTATTTT
. | many | 16 | TRBJ1-3 | TRBV12-3/TRBV12-4 | CASSLQQGAAGNTIYF | TGTGCCAGCAGTCTCCAGCAGGGAGCCGCTGGAAACACCATATATTTT
TRBD1 | many | 16 | TRBJ2-5 | TRBV12-5 | CASVPDRVTVQETQYF | TGTGCTAGTGTCCCCGACAGGGTAACCGTCCAAGAGACCCAGTACTTC
. | . | 16 | TRBJ2-3 | TRBV4-1 | CASSHRGKRRTDTQYF | TGCGCCAGCAGCCACCGGGGGAAACGACGCACAGATACGCAGTATTTT
TRBD2 | many | 20 | TRBJ2-1 | TRBV7-6 | CASSPHGPSGRAAFYNEQFF | TGTGCCAGCAGCCCCCACGGTCCGAGCGGGAGGGCCGCGTTCTACAATGAGCAGTTCTTC
TRBD2 | many | 14 | TRBJ2-4 | TRBV9 | CASSVEGGSGHQYF | TGTGCCAGCAGCGTAGAGGGAGGGTCGGGGCATCAGTACTTC
TRBD2 | . | 14 | TRBJ2-5 | TRBV6-1 | CASRTSGREETQYF | TGTGCCAGCAGGACTAGCGGGAGAGAAGAGACCCAGTACTTC
. | many | 14 | TRBJ1-5 | TRBV20-1 | CSAGTGVSNQPQHF | TGCAGTGCCGGCACCGGGGTTAGCAATCAGCCCCAGCATTTT
. | many | 12 | TRBJ1-2 | TRBV20-1 | CSASGVLYGYTF | TGCAGTGCTAGCGGGGTTCTCTATGGCTACACCTTC
. | many | 15 | TRBJ2-5 | TRBV4-3 | CASSQRWDSGETQYF | TGCGCCAGCAGCCAAAGGTGGGATTCTGGGGAGACCCAGTACTTC
. | many | 17 | TRBJ2-3 | TRBV7-2 | CASRFRGGPGVTDTQYF | TGTGCCAGCAGATTCCGGGGAGGGCCAGGGGTCACAGATACGCAGTATTTT
. | many | 13 | TRBJ2-7 | TRBV6-6 | CASSYGAAYEQYF | TGTGCCAGCAGTTACGGGGCCGCCTACGAGCAGTACTTC
TRBD1 | many | 14 | TRBJ2-3 | TRBV7-2 | CASSWTGWTDTQYF | TGTGCCAGCAGCTGGACAGGGTGGACAGATACGCAGTATTTT
. | many | 14 | TRBJ1-2 | TRBV4-2 | CASSQEAAPGGYTF | TGTGCCAGCAGCCAAGAGGCCGCCCCGGGGGGCTACACCTTC
TRBD1 | many | 15 | TRBJ1-1 | TRBV7-2 | CASSFTGAGNTEAFF | TGTGCCAGCAGCTTTACAGGGGCTGGGAACACTGAAGCTTTCTTT
TRBD2 | . | 17 | TRBJ2-3 | TRBV5-1 | CASTPGMASGTTDTQYF | TGCGCCAGCACCCCGGGGATGGCTAGCGGGACCACAGATACGCAGTATTTT
. | many | 14 | TRBJ2-5 | TRBV20-1 | CSAPKADSQETQYF | TGCAGTGCGCCCAAAGCGGACAGCCAAGAGACCCAGTACTTC
. | many | 13 | TRBJ2-4 | TRBV6-1 | CASSAGIGNIQYF | TGTGCCAGCAGTGCAGGGATCGGAAACATTCAGTACTTC
TRBD2 | many | 17 | TRBJ2-1 | TRBV4-3 | CASSQRLAGGEYNEQFF | TGCGCCAGCAGCCAGAGACTAGCGGGAGGGGAGTACAATGAGCAGTTCTTC
. | few | 17 | TRBJ2-3 | TRBV7-9 | CASSLAGPAYGTDTQYF | TGTGCCAGCAGCTTAGCAGGCCCAGCTTACGGCACAGATACGCAGTATTTT
TRBD1 | . | 17 | TRBJ1-4 | TRBV15 | CATGRDVGGQGDEELFF | TGTGCCACCGGCAGAGATGTCGGGGGACAGGGAGACGAAGAACTGTTTTTT
. | many | 11 | TRBJ2-1 | TRBV7-2 | CASRDYNEQFF | TGTGCCAGCCGAGATTACAATGAGCAGTTCTTC
. | many | 15 | TRBJ1-4 | TRBV4-3 | CASSQDTAAWEKLFF | TGCGCCAGCAGCCAAGATACCGCTGCTTGGGAAAAACTGTTTTTT
TRBD1 | many | 12 | TRBJ1-4 | TRBV28 | CASGTGNEKLFF | TGTGCCAGCGGGACAGGCAATGAAAAACTGTTTTTT
. | many | 12 | TRBJ2-1 | TRBV2 | CASSNNRDRQFF | TGTGCCAGCAGTAATAACCGGGACCGGCAGTTCTTC
. | . | 14 | TRBJ2-6 | TRBV6-5 | CASSPNSGASVLTF | TGTGCCAGCAGTCCAAACTCTGGGGCCAGCGTTCTGACTTTC
. | many | 15 | TRBJ2-7 | TRBV6-6 | CASSYSGGATYEQYF | TGTGCCAGCAGTTACTCGGGAGGAGCTACCTACGAGCAGTACTTC
. | many | 14 | TRBJ1-1 | TRBV6-1 | CASTPGTPNTEAFF | TGTGCCAGCACCCCTGGGACACCGAACACTGAAGCTTTCTTT
. | many | 15 | TRBJ2-3 | TRBV5-1 | CASIPTPGSTDTQYF | TGCGCCAGCATCCCGACCCCGGGGAGCACAGATACGCAGTATTTT
TRBD1 | many | 14 | TRBJ1-4 | TRBV27 | CASRGTGVLEKLFF | TGTGCCAGCAGGGGGACAGGGGTTTTGGAAAAACTGTTTTTT
. | many | 13 | TRBJ1-2 | TRBV6-1 | CASSHRENYGYTF | TGTGCCAGCAGTCACAGGGAAAACTATGGCTACACCTTC
. | many | 13 | TRBJ2-5 | TRBV18 | CASSPAQKETQYF | TGTGCCAGCTCACCGGCCCAAAAAGAGACCCAGTACTTC